The 16 T cell receptor beta chains in this list originate from one sample, sequenced in a study of identifying expanded T cells in peripheral blood. The repertoire was sequenced with immunoSEQ multiplex PCR; TCRdb's copy has only in-frame clones and lacks some. The table records 100,000 to 110,000 clones, approximately 89% of them present only once. Specimen: blood. These receptors all stem from a person aged 18 to 70 in good health.

The chain has TRBV30 and TRBJ2-1; 10 bases line up with TRBD1. With 2 bases clipped from V and 4 bases from J, the junction kept 5 bases outside the gene matches. The CDR3 runs to 15 residues. From germline, CDR1 is GTSNPN and CDR2 SVGIG (reference sequence). Written as DNA, the CDR3 is TGTGCCTGGAGTCCCGGACAGGGGGATTACAATGAGCAGTTCTTC. Protein sequence: CAWSPGQGDYNEQFF.

The CDR3 here is CASNPGLGPGYTF. The CDR3 DNA reads TGTGCCAGCAACCCGGGACTGGGGCCTGGCTACACCTTC. The chain recombines TRBV11-2 with TRBJ1-2; D possibly corresponds to TRBD1 (5 bases). The CDR3 is 13 amino acids. V shed 7 bases and J shed 7 bases, with 16 bases lying between them. Germline CDR1 and CDR2: SGHAT and FQNNGV.

V is TRBV30 and J is TRBJ1-1; D may be TRBD1 (6 bases). V was clipped by 0 bases and J by 4 bases, with 12 bases between them. The CDR3 runs to 14 residues. The germline V gene encodes CDR1 GTSNPN and CDR2 SVGIG (reference sequence). The CDR3 DNA is TGTGCCTGGAGTGTCGGGGGGCGAGGCACTGAAGCTTTCTTT. It is translated as CAWSVGGRGTEAFF.

This rearrangement joins TRBV18 to TRBJ1-1; no definite D call. Germline V lookup: CDR1 KGHSH, CDR2 LQKENI. There are 14 residues in the CDR3. V dropped 4 bases and J dropped 3 bases, with 12 bases sitting between them. DNA of the CDR3: TGTGCCAGCTCACAGCGGGCCTTGGACACTGAAGCTTTCTTT. This encodes CASSQRALDTEAFF. Full variable domain (missing parts from reference TRBV18 and TRBJ1-1): NAGVMQNPRHLVRRRGQEARLRCSPMKGHSHVYWYRQLPEEGLKFMVYLQKENIIDESGMPKERFSAEFPKEGPSILRIQQVVRGDSAAYFCASSQRALDTEAFFGQGTRLTVV.

The rearrangement uses TRBV6-1 and TRBJ1-5; TRBD1 might be the D (5 bases). Looked up from germline, CDR1 is MNHNS and CDR2 is SASEGT. V gave up 4 bases and J gave up 1 base, with 23 bases separating them. The CDR3 is made up of 19 amino acids. The CDR3 sequence: CASSGGSGPHLGSNQPQHF. Written as DNA, the CDR3 is TGTGCCAGCAGTGGTGGCTCAGGGCCTCACCTGGGGAGCAATCAGCCCCAGCATTTT.

The V gene is TRBV12-5, the J gene TRBJ2-7; either TRBD1 or TRBD2 may fit D (5 bases each). This CDR3 has 12 amino acids. Per the germline V gene, CDR1 is LGHNT and CDR2 is FRNRAP. Trimming pared 1 base from V and 4 bases from J, leaving 5 bases between. This CDR3 reads CASGLGGYEQYF. The CDR3 DNA reads TGTGCTAGTGGTTTGGGGGGGTACGAGCAGTACTTC.

This clone was seen a handful of times. The chain combines TRBV2 with TRBJ1-2, with D unresolved. In germline, CDR1 is SNHLY, CDR2 FYNNEI. Trimming took off 3 bases at V and 4 bases at J, with 6 bases between the two ends. The CDR3 spans 12 residues. The chain's CDR3 is CASSDESYGYTF. CDR3 sequence (DNA): TGTGCCAGCAGTGACGAATCCTATGGCTACACCTTC.

This clone was counted between two and nine times. J is TRBJ1-2 and V is TRBV19; D is perhaps TRBD1 (5 bases). In germline, CDR1 is LNHDA, CDR2 SQIVND (reference sequence). Trimming pared 3 bases from V and 7 bases from J, leaving 18 bases between. This CDR3 is 15 amino acids long. CDR3 in amino acids: CASSMSLWQGGGYTF. In nucleotides, the CDR3 is TGTGCCAGTAGTATGTCTCTCTGGCAGGGTGGTGGCTACACCTTC. The entire variable domain, with the rest obtained from reference TRBV19 and TRBJ1-2, is as follows: DGGITQSPKYLFRKEGQNVTLSCEQNLNHDAMYWYRQDPGQGLRLIYYSQIVNDFQKGDIAEGYSVSREKKESFPLTVTSAQKNPTAFYLCASSMSLWQGGGYTFGSGTRLTVV.

The chain recombines TRBV11-3 with TRBJ2-7; a possible D gene is TRBD1 (5 bases). Trimming removed 5 bases at V and 2 bases at J, with 10 bases between. The length of the CDR3 is 13 residues. The germline gives CDR1 SGHNT, CDR2 YENEEA. The CDR3 protein is CASSHTGAYEQYF. The DNA of the CDR3 is TGTGCCAGCAGCCATACAGGTGCCTACGAGCAGTACTTC.

The V and J genes are TRBV6-6 and TRBJ1-2; D uncertain. Germline assignment: CDR1 MNHNY and CDR2 SVGAGI (reference sequence). The length of the CDR3 is 13 residues. V was pared by 6 bases and J by 0 bases, with 8 bases between. The CDR3 DNA follows: TGTGCCAGCAGCCAGGACGCTAACTATGGCTACACCTTC. This sequence encodes CASSQDANYGYTF.

V gene TRBV6-6 combines with J gene TRBJ1-4; D is ambiguous. V shed 2 bases and J shed 7 bases, with 14 bases lying between them. The CDR3 is 15 amino acids. Germline CDR1 and CDR2: MNHNY and SVGAGI (reference sequence). The CDR3 sequence is CASSYRAQYGEKLFF. The CDR3 DNA follows: TGTGCCAGCAGTTACAGGGCACAGTACGGTGAAAAACTGTTTTTT.

This chain connects TRBV2 to TRBJ1-6; 9 nucleotides align to TRBD1. The CDR3 length is 15 residues. V shed 5 bases and J 7 bases; nucleotides not matched to a gene: 6. Germline loops: CDR1 SNHLY, CDR2 FYNNEI. The CDR3: CASSTTDRGNSPLHF. Here the CDR3 DNA reads TGTGCCAGCAGTACCACGGACAGGGGAAATTCACCCCTCCACTTT. Full variable domain (remainder filled in from reference TRBV2 and TRBJ1-6): EPEVTQTPSHQVTQMGQEVILRCVPISNHLYFYWYRQILGQKVEFLVSFYNNEISEKSEIFDDQFSVERPDGSNFTLKIRSTKLEDSAMYFCASSTTDRGNSPLHFGNGTRLTVT.

The chain carries TRBV29-1 and TRBJ1-1; 8 bases line up with TRBD1. The CDR3 sequence is 13 residues long. CDR1 is SQVTM and CDR2 is ANQGSEA in the germline V gene. J gave up 5 bases and V 4 bases, and 6 bases lay outside the gene matches. Here the CDR3 DNA reads TGCAGCGTTGGGACAGGGTTGGTGACTGAAGCTTTCTTT. It codes for CSVGTGLVTEAFF.

V is TRBV19 and J is TRBJ2-7; D is perhaps TRBD1 (5 bases). Germline CDR1 is LNHDA and CDR2 is SQIVND (reference sequence). The CDR3 totals 16 residues. The V end lost 0 bases, the J end lost 2 bases, and 14 bases lay between the germline ends. The CDR3 DNA sequence: TGTGCCAGTAGTATAGATCTAGGACATCCTACCTACGAGCAGTACTTC. Translated: CASSIDLGHPTYEQYF.

This clone was detected only once. CDR3 amino acids: CATSRDRINYGYTF. The CDR3 DNA reads TGTGCCACCAGCCGGGACAGGATTAACTATGGCTACACCTTC. J is TRBJ1-2 and V is TRBV15; TRBD1 agrees at 8 bases. After removal of 5 bases from V and 1 base from J, the junction contained 3 bases not matched to a gene. The CDR3 contains 14 residues. In germline, CDR1 is LNHNV, CDR2 YYDKDF (reference sequence).

This chain uses TRBV4-1 with TRBJ1-5, with D maybe TRBD1 (5 bases). This CDR3 contains 14 residues. V lost 0 bases, J lost 7 bases, and 10 bases lay in between. The germline V gene has CDR1 MGHRA and CDR2 YSYEKL. In nucleotides, the CDR3 is TGCGCCAGCAGCCAAGATCAGAGGGGCCAGCCCCAGCATTTT. It encodes CASSQDQRGQPQHF.